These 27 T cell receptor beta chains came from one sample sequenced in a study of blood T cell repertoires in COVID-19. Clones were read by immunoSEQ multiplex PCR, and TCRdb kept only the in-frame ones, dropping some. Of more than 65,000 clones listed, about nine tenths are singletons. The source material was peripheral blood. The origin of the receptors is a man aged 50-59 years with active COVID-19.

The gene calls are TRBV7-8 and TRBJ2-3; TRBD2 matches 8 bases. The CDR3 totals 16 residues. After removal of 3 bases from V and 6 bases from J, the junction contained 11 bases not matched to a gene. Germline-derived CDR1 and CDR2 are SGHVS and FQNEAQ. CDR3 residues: CASSLVGAGDSDTQYF. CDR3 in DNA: TGTGCCAGCAGCTTGGTAGGAGCGGGAGACTCCGATACGCAGTATTTT.

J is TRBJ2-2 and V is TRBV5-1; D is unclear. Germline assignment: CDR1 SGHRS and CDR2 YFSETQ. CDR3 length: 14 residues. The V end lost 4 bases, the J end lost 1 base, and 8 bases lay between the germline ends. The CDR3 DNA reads TGCGCCAGCAGCGATCGTAGGAACACCGGGGAGCTGTTTTTT. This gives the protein CASSDRRNTGELFF.

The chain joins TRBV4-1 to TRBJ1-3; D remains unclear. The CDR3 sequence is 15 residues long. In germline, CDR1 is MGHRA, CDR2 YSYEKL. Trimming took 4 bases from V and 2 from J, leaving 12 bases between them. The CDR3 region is CASSLPGGTGNTIYF. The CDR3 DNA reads TGCGCCAGCAGCCTACCAGGTGGAACTGGAAACACCATATATTTT.

DNA for the CDR3: TGTGCCAGCAGTGGACAGGGGGTGCGGTACGAGCAGTACTTC. It translates to CASSGQGVRYEQYF. V and J are TRBV2 and TRBJ2-7, with TRBD1 matching over 9 bases. This CDR3 is built from 14 residues. V dropped 4 bases and J dropped 4; count of bases not matched to a gene: 5. The germline V gene has CDR1 SNHLY and CDR2 FYNNEI. Complete variable domain (other parts from reference TRBV2 and TRBJ2-7): EPEVTQTPSHQVTQMGQEVILRCVPISNHLYFYWYRQILGQKVEFLVSFYNNEISEKSEIFDDQFSVERPDGSNFTLKIRSTKLEDSAMYFCASSGQGVRYEQYFGPGTRLTVT.

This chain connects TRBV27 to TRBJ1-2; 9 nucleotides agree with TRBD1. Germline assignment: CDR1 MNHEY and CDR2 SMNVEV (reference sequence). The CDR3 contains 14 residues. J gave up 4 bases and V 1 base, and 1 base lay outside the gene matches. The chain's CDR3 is CASSLYRGPYGYTF. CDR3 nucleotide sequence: TGTGCCAGCAGTTTATACAGGGGGCCCTATGGCTACACCTTC.

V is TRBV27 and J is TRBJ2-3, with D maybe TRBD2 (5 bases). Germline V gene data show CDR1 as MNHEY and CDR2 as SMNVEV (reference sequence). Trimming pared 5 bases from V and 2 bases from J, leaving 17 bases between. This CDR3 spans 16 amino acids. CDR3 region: CASSPFSRATTDTQYF. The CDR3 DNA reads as TGTGCCAGCAGTCCTTTCTCGCGGGCGACCACAGATACGCAGTATTTT.

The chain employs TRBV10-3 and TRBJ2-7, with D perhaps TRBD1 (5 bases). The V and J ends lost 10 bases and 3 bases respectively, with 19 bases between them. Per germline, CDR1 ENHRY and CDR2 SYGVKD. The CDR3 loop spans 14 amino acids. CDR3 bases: TGTGCCACCTGGGGCTCCTACGGAAACTACGAGCAGTACTTC. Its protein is CATWGSYGNYEQYF.

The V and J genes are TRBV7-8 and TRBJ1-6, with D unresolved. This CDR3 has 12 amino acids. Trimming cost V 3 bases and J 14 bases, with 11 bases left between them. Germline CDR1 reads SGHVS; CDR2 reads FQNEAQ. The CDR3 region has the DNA TGTGCCAGCAGCTTGCCTGCGGATACCCTCCACTTT. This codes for CASSLPADTLHF.

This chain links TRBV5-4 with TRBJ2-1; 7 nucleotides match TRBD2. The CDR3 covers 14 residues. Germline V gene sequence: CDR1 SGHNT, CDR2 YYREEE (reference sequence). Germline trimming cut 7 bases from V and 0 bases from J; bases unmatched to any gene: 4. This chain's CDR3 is CASGEGSSYNEQFF. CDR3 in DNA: TGTGCCAGCGGGGAGGGCAGCTCCTACAATGAGCAGTTCTTC.

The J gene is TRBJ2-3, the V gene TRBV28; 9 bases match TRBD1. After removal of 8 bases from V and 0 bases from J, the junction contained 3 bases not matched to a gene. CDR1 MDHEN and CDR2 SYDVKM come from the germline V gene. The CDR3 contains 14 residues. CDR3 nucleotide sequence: TGTGCCAGCGAGGGACAGGGAAGCACAGATACGCAGTATTTT. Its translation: CASEGQGSTDTQYF.

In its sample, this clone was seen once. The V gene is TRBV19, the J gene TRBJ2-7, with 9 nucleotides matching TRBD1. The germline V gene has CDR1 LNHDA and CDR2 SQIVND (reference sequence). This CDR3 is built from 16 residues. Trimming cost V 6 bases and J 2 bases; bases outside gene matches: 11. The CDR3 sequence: CASRPTPGTGPYEQYF. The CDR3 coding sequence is TGTGCCAGTAGGCCCACTCCCGGGACAGGGCCCTACGAGCAGTACTTC.

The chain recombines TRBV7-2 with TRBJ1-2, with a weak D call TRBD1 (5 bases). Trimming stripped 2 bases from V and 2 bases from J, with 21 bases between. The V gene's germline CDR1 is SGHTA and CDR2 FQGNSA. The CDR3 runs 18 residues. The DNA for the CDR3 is TGTGCCAGCAGCTTAACCCTGATCGACCCGTACAGGAACTATGGCTACACCTTC. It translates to CASSLTLIDPYRNYGYTF.

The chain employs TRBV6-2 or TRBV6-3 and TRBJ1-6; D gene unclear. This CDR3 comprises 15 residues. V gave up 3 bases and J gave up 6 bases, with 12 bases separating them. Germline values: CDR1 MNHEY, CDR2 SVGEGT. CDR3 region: CASSYPPGPNSPLHF. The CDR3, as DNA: TGTGCCAGCAGTTATCCTCCAGGCCCTAATTCACCCCTCCACTTT.

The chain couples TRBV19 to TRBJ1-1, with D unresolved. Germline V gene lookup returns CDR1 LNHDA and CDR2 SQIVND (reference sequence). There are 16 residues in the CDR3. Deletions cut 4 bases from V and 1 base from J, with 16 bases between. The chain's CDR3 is CASSTVRKATNTEAFF. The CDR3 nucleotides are TGTGCCAGTAGTACGGTTCGAAAAGCTACGAACACTGAAGCTTTCTTT.

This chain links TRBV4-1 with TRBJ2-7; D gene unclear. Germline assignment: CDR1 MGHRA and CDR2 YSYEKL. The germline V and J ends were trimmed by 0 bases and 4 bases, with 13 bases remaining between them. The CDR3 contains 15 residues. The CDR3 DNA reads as TGCGCCAGCAGCCAAGATCTCGAACGCCGGTACGAGCAGTACTTC. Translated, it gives CASSQDLERRYEQYF.

This chain's CDR3 is CSALTDLNTEAFF. CDR3 bases: TGCAGCGCCCTGACAGACCTGAACACTGAAGCTTTCTTT. The chain carries TRBV29-1 and TRBJ1-1; TRBD1 might be the D (5 bases). In germline, CDR1 is SQVTM, CDR2 ANQGSEA. V lost 7 bases and J 0 bases, leaving 12 bases between the germline ends. The CDR3 runs 13 residues.

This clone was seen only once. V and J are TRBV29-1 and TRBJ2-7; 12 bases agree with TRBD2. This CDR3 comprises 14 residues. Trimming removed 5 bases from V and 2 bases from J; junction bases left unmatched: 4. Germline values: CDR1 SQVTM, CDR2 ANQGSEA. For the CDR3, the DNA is TGCAGCGTTCAGACTAGCGGGAGAACCTACGAGCAGTACTTC. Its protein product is CSVQTSGRTYEQYF.

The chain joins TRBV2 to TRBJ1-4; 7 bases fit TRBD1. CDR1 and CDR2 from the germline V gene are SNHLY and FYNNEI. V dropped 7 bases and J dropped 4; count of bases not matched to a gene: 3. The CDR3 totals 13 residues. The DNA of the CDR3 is TGTGCCAGCATTCGGGACAGTAATGAAAAACTGTTTTTT. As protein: CASIRDSNEKLFF. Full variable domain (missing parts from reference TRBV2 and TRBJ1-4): EPEVTQTPSHQVTQMGQEVILRCVPISNHLYFYWYRQILGQKVEFLVSFYNNEISEKSEIFDDQFSVERPDGSNFTLKIRSTKLEDSAMYFCASIRDSNEKLFFGSGTQLSVL.

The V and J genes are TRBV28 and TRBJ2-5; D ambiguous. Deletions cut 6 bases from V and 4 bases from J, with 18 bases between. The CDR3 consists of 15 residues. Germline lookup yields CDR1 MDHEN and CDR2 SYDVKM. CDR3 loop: CASSPTARVAETQYF. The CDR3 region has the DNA TGTGCCAGCAGCCCCACCGCCCGGGTAGCAGAGACCCAGTACTTC.

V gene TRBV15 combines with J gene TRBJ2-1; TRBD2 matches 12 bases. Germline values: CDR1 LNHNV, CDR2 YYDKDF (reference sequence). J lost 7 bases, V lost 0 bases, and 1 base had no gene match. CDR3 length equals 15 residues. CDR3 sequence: CATSRDLAGGNEQFF. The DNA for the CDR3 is TGTGCCACCAGCAGAGATCTAGCGGGGGGGAATGAGCAGTTCTTC.

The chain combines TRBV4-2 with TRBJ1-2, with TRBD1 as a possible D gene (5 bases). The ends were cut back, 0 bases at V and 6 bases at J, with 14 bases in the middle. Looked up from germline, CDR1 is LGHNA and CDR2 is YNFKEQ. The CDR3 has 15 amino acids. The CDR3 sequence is CASSQDLGGSHGYTF. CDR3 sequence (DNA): TGTGCCAGCAGCCAAGACCTTGGGGGGTCCCATGGCTACACCTTC.

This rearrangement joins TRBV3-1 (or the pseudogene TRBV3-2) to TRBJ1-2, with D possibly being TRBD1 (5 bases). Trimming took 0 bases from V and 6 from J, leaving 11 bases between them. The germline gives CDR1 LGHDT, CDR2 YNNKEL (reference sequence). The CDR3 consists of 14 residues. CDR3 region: CASSQDVAGNGYTF. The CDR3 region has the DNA TGTGCCAGCAGCCAAGATGTGGCAGGGAATGGCTACACCTTC.

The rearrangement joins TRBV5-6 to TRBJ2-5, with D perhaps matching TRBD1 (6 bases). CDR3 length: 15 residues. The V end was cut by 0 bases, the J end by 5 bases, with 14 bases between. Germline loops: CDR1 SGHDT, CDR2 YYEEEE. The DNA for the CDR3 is TGTGCCAGCAGCTTGGCAGGGGTAGGGAGTGAGACCCAGTACTTC. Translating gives CASSLAGVGSETQYF.

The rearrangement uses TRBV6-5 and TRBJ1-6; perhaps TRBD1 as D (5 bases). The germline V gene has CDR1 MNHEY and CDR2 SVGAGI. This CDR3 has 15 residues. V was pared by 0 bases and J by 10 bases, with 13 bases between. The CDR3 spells CASSYSGGLESPLHF. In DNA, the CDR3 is TGTGCCAGCAGTTACTCCGGGGGTTTGGAATCACCCCTCCACTTT.

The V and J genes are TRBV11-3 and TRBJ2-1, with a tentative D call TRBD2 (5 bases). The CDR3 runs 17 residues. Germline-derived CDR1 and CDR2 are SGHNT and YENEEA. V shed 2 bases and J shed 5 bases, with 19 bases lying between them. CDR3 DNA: TGTGCCAGCAGCTTACGACGAGGGCGGGCGAGGAACAATGAGCAGTTCTTC. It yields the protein CASSLRRGRARNNEQFF.

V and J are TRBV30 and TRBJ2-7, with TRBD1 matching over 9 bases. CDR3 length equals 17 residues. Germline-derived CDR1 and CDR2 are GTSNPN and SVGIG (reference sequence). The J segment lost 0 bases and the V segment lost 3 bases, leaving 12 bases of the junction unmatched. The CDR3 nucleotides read TGTGCCTGGAGCGCCCTTTGGGGACAGGGACACTCCTACGAGCAGTACTTC. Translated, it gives CAWSALWGQGHSYEQYF.

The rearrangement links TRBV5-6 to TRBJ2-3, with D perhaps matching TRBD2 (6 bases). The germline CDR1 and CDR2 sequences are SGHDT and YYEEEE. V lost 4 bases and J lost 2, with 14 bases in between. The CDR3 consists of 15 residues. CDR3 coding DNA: TGTGCCAGCAGCCGCGCGGGGTGGGCCACAGATACGCAGTATTTT. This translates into CASSRAGWATDTQYF.